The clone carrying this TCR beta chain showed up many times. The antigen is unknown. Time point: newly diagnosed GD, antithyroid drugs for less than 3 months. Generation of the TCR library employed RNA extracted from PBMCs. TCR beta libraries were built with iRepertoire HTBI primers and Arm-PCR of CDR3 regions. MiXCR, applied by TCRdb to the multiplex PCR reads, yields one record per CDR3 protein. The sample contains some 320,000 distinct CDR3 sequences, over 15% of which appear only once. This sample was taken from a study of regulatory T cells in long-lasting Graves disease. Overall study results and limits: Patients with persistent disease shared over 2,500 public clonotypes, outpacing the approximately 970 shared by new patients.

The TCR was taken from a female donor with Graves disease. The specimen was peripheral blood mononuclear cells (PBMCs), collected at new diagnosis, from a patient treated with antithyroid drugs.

CDR3 protein: CASSETVTLYEQYF. The CDR3 DNA reads TGTGCCAGCAGTGAAACGGTAACCCTCTACGAGCAGTACTTC. V usage is TRBV2 and J usage is TRBJ2-7; D unclear. V lost 2 bases and J lost 3, with 11 bases in between. The CDR3 spans 14 residues. Germline-derived CDR1 and CDR2 are SNHLY and FYNNEI. The full variable domain, with the rest looked up from reference TRBV2 and TRBJ2-7, is EPEVTQTPSHQVTQMGQEVILRCVPISNHLYFYWYRQILGQKVEFLVSFYNNEISEKSEIFDDQFSVERPDGSNFTLKIRSTKLEDSAMYFCASSETVTLYEQYFGPGTRLTVT.